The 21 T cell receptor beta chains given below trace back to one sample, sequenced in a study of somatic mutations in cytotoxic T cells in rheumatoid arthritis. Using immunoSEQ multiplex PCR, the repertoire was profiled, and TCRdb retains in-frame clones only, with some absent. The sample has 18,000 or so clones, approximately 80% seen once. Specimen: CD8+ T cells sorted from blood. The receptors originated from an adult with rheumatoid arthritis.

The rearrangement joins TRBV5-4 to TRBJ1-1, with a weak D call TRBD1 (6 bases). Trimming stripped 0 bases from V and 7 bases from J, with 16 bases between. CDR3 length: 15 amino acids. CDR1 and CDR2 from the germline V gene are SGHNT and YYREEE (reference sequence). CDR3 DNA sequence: TGTGCCAGCAGCTTGGAGGGGGGCCACTACAGTGAAGCTTTCTTT. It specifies CASSLEGGHYSEAFF.

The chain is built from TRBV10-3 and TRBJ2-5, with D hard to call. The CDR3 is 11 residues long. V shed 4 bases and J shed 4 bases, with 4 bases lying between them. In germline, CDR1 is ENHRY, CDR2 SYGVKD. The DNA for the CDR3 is TGTGCCATCAGTGGTGGAGAGACCCAGTACTTC. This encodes CAISGGETQYF.

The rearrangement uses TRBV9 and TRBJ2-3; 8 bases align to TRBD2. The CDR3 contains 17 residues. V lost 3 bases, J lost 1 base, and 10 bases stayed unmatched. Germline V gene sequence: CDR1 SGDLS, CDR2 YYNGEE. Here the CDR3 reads CASSGWAGGVGTDTQYF. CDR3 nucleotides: TGTGCCAGCAGCGGATGGGCGGGGGGAGTTGGCACAGATACGCAGTATTTT.

CDR3 in DNA: TGTGCCTGGAGTGTACCCGGGACAGGGATTATTTATGGCTACACCTTC. Its protein product is CAWSVPGTGIIYGYTF. The chain links TRBV30 to TRBJ1-2; TRBD1 matches at 9 bases. The ends lost 0 bases at V and 5 bases at J; junction bases unmatched: 10. Germline loops: CDR1 GTSNPN, CDR2 SVGIG (reference sequence). The CDR3 has 16 amino acids.

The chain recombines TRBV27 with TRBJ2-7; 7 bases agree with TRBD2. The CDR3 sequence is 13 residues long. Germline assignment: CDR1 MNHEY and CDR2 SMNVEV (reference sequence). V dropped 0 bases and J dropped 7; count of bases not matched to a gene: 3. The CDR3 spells CASSLSGSGEQYF. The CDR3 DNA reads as TGTGCCAGCAGTTTATCGGGTAGCGGGGAGCAGTACTTC.

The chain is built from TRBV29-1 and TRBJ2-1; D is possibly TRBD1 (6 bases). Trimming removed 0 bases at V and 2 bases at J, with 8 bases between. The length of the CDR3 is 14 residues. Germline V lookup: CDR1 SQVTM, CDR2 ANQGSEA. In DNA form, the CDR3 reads TGCAGCGTTGAAGACCAGGGGCCCTACAATGAGCAGTTCTTC. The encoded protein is CSVEDQGPYNEQFF.

The CDR3 loop is CASSLIGEQYF. CDR3 in DNA: TGTGCCAGCAGCTTGATCGGCGAGCAGTACTTC. The rearrangement links TRBV7-9 to TRBJ2-5, with unresolved D. The end of the DNA is better explained by TRBJ2-7, so the J call may be wrong. This CDR3 spans 11 amino acids. The germline CDR1 and CDR2 sequences are SEHNR and FQNEAQ (reference sequence).

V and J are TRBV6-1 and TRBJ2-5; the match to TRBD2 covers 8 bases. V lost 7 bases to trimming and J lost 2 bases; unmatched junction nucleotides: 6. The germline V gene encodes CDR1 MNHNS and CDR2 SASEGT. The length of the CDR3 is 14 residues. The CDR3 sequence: CASTIGRGQETQYF. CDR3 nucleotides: TGTGCCAGCACAATCGGGAGGGGGCAAGAGACCCAGTACTTC.

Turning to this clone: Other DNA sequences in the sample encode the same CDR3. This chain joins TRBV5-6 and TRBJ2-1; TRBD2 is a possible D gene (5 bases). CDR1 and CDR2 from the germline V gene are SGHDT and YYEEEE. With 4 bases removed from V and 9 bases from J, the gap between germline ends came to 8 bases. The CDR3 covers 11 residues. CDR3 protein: CASSLAVEQFF. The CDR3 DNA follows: TGTGCCAGCAGCCTAGCTGTTGAGCAGTTCTTC. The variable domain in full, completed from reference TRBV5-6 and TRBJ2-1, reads DAGVTQSPTHLIKTRGQQVTLRCSPKSGHDTVSWYQQALGQGPQFIFQYYEEEERQRGNFPDRFSGHQFPNYSSELNVNALLLGDSALYLCASSLAVEQFFGPGTRLTVL.

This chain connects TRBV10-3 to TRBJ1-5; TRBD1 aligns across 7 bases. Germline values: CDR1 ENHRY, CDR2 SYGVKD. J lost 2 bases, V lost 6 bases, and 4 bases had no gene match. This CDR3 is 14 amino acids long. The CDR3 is CAISDRDGNQPQHF. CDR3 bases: TGTGCCATCAGCGACAGGGATGGCAATCAGCCCCAGCATTTT.

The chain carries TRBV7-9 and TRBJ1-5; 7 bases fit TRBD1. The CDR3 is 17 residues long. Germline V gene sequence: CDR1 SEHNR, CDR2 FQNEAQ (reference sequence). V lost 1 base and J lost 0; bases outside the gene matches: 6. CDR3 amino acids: CASSLVGTEHSNQPQHF. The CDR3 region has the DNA TGTGCCAGCAGCTTAGTCGGGACAGAGCATAGCAATCAGCCCCAGCATTTT.

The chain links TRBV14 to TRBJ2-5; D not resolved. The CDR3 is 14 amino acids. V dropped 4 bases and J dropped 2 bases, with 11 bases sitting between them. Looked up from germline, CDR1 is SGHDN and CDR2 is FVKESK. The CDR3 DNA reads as TGTGCCAGCAGCCCCCGTCCCAGGCAAGAGACCCAGTACTTC. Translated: CASSPRPRQETQYF.

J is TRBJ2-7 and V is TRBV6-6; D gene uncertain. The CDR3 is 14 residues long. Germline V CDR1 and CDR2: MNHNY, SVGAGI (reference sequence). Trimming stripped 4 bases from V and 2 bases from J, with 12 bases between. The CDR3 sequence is CASSLGGGTYEQYF. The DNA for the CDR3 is TGTGCCAGCAGTTTGGGTGGCGGTACCTACGAGCAGTACTTC.

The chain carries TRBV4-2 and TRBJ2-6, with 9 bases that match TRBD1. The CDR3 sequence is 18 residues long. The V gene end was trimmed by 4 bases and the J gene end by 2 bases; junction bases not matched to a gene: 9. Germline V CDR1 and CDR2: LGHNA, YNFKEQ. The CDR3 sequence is CASSPSPGTGTGANVLTF. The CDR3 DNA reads TGTGCCAGCAGCCCTAGTCCCGGGACAGGGACTGGGGCCAACGTCCTGACTTTC.

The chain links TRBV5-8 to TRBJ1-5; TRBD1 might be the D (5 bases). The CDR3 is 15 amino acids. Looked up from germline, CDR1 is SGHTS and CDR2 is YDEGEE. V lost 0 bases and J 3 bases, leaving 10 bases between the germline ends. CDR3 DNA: TGTGCCAGCAGCTTGGTGGGGGGGTACAATCAGCCCCAGCATTTT. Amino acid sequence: CASSLVGGYNQPQHF.

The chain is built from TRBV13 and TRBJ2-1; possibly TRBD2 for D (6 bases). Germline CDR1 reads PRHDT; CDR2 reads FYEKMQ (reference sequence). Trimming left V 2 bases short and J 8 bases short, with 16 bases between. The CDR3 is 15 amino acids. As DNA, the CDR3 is TGTGCCAGCAGCTTACGAGGCGGGGCCCGGTATGAGCAGTTCTTC. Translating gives CASSLRGGARYEQFF.

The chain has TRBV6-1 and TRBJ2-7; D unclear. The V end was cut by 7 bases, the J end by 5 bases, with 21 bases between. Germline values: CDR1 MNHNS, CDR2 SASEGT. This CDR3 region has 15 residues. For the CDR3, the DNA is TGTGCCAGCAACCCCGACGGACCGTTCCCGCACGAGCAGTACTTC. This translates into CASNPDGPFPHEQYF.

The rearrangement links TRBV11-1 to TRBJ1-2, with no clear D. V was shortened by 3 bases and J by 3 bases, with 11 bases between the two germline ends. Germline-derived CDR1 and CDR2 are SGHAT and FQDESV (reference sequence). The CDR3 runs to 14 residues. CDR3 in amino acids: CASSFVPDDYGYTF. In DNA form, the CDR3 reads TGTGCCAGCAGCTTCGTCCCAGATGACTATGGCTACACCTTC.

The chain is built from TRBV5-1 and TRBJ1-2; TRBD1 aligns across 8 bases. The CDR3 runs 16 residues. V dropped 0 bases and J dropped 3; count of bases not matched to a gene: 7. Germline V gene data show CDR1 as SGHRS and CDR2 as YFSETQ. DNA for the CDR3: TGCGCCAGCAGCTTGGGGTGGACACAGGGGGACTATGGCTACACCTTC. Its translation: CASSLGWTQGDYGYTF.

The CDR3 sequence: CASSQAGVANEKLFF. The CDR3 bases are TGCGCCAGCAGCCAAGCGGGGGTTGCTAATGAAAAACTGTTTTTT. The V gene is TRBV4-1, the J gene TRBJ1-4, with a possible D match to TRBD1 (5 bases). This CDR3 is 15 amino acids long. V lost 1 base to trimming and J lost 3 bases, with 9 bases between them. CDR1 and CDR2 from the germline V gene are MGHRA and YSYEKL.

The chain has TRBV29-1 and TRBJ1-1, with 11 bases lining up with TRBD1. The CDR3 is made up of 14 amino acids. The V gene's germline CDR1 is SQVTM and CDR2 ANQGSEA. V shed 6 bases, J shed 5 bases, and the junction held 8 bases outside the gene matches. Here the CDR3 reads CSVTPGQGGTEAFF. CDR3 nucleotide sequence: TGCAGCGTAACACCGGGACAGGGGGGGACTGAAGCTTTCTTT.